This T cell receptor (beta chain) was documented in a study of radiotherapy plus CTLA-4 blockade in lung cancer. In regard to this clone: What it binds is not known.

General study results and limits: Reports identified early blood T cell clone dynamics, with interferon-beta, as the best response predictor. Following radiotherapy plus ipilimumab, tumor-derived TCR clones expanded in the blood.

Patients with chemo-refractory metastatic non-small-cell lung cancer received focal radiation plus CTLA-4 blockade with ipilimumab. The CDR3 loop spans 16 amino acids. Trimming left V 3 bases short and J 5 bases short, with 17 bases between. Germline V CDR1 and CDR2: SGHDT, YYEEEE. The data were produced by immunoSEQ multiplex PCR, yet TCRdb's version contains in-frame clones alone and is incomplete. The table shows 35,000 to 40,000 clones, with 55% to 80% occurring only once. This chain joins TRBV5-6 and TRBJ2-2; D might be TRBD2 (5 bases). This TCR was recovered from a human donor with non-small cell lung cancer who had stable disease on radiotherapy plus ipilimumab. Source: peripheral blood, taken from a patient treated with radiotherapy plus ipilimumab. The CDR3 here is CASSSILRVETGELFF. CDR3 nucleotides: TGTGCCAGCAGCTCTATCCTGAGGGTGGAAACCGGGGAGCTGTTTTTT.